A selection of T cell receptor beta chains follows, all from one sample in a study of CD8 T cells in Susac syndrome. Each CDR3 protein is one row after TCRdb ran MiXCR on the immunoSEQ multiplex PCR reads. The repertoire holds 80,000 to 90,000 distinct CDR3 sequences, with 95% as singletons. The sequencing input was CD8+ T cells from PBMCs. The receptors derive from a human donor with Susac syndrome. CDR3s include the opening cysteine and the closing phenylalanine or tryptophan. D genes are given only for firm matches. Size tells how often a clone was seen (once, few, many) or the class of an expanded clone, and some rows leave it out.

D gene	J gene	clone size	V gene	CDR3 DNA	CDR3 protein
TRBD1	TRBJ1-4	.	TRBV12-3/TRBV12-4	TGTGCCAGCAGTTTAGCGGGACAGATGAATGAAAAACTGTTTTTT	CASSLAGQMNEKLFF
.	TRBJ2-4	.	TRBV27	TGTGCCAGCAGTTTGGGGATAAATCTAGCCAAAAACATTCAGTACTTC	CASSLGINLAKNIQYF
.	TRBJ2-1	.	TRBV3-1	TGTGCCAGCAGCCAAGACACCTTAAGCTCCTACAATGAGCAGTTCTTC	CASSQDTLSSYNEQFF
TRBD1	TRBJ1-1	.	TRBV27	TGTGCCAGCAGTGGACAGGGGGCGCCCACTGAAGCTTTCTTT	CASSGQGAPTEAFF
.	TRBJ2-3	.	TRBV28	TGTGCCAGCAGGGGACCCCTGGACACAGATACGCAGTATTTT	CASRGPLDTDTQYF
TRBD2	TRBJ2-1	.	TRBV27	TGTGCCAGCAGCCCCGGGACTACCGACAATGAGCAGTTCTTC	CASSPGTTDNEQFF
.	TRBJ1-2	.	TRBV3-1	TGTGCCAGCAGCCAAGCCAACGGCTATGGCTACACCTTC	CASSQANGYGYTF
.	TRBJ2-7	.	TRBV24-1	TGTGCCACCAGTGATTCCAACCCCTGGGACGAGCAGTACTTC	CATSDSNPWDEQYF
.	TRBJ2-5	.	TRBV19	TGTGCCAGTAGTACGCACGGGGAGACCCAGTACTTC	CASSTHGETQYF
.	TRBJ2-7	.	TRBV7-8	TGTGCCAGCAGCCTCGACCACCCTAGCTCCTACGAGCAGTACTTC	CASSLDHPSSYEQYF
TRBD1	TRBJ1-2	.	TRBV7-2	TGTGCCAGCAGCTTAGCCCCGGGACAGAGGCTTGGCTACACCTTC	CASSLAPGQRLGYTF
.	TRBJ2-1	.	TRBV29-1	TGCAGCGTTGTTCCAGGCAATGAGCAGTTCTTC	CSVVPGNEQFF
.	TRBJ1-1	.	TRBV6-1	TGTGCCAGCAGAGGGCTGAACACTGAAGCTTTCTTT	CASRGLNTEAFF
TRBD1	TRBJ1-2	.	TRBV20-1	TGCAGTGCTAGAGACCCCTACCGGGACAGTGCTAACTATGGCTACACCTTC	CSARDPYRDSANYGYTF
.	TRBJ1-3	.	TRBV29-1	TGCAGCGGACACCAGGGAAACACCATATATTTT	CSGHQGNTIYF
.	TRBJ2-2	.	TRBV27	TGTGCCAGCAGTTTATCGGTCACCGGGGAGCTGTTTTTT	CASSLSVTGELFF
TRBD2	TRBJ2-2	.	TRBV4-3	TGCGCCAGCAGCCAAGATTCGCGGGAGGGGACCGGGGAGCTGTTTTTT	CASSQDSREGTGELFF
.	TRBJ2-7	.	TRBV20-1	TGCAGTGCAGCGAGTATCCTAGCCTACGAGCAGTACTTC	CSAASILAYEQYF
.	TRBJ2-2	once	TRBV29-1	TGCAGCGGGTTCGGGGGGCCGACCAACACCGGGGAGCTGTTTTTT	CSGFGGPTNTGELFF
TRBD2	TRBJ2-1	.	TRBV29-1	TGCAGCGTGGGCGGTAGCGGGCGCGACAATGAGCAGTTCTTC	CSVGGSGRDNEQFF
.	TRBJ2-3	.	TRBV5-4	TGTGCCAGCAGCTCCCGGCAGCTACCCAGAGATACGCAGTATTTT	CASSSRQLPRDTQYF
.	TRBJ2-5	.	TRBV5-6	TGTGCCAGCAGCTTGGAGGGGACAAACCAAGAGACCCAGTACTTC	CASSLEGTNQETQYF
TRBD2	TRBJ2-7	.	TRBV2	TGTGCCAGCAGGGGGGGGACGGGCTCCTACGAGCAGTACTTC	CASRGGTGSYEQYF